The T cell receptor (beta chain) under discussion was sequenced for a study of T-cell memory formation after mild COVID-19. Study information: In these data, TCR clusters were largely donor specific.

TCR alpha and TCR beta cDNA libraries carrying sample barcodes and UMIs came from 5'RACE with constant-segment primers. TCRdb analysed the 5' RACE reads with MiXCR anew, one entry per CDR3 protein. Of roughly 400,000 distinct CDR3 sequences listed, less than 25% are singletons. The CDR3 runs 16 residues. With 1 base clipped from V and 6 bases from J, the junction kept 11 bases outside the gene matches. Per the germline V gene, CDR1 is SGHRS and CDR2 is YFSETQ. Sequencing input: PBMCs or a T cell subset sorted from them (not recorded which). The chain combines TRBV5-1 with TRBJ2-7; 9 bases line up with TRBD2. The origin of this receptor is an adult woman who had mild COVID-19 (a few samples of this study predate the infection). Cell type and time point are not known. CDR3 DNA sequence: TGCGCCAGCAGCTTGTCGTCTAGCGGGGATCTCGGCGAGCAGTACTTC. Protein product: CASSLSSSGDLGEQYF.